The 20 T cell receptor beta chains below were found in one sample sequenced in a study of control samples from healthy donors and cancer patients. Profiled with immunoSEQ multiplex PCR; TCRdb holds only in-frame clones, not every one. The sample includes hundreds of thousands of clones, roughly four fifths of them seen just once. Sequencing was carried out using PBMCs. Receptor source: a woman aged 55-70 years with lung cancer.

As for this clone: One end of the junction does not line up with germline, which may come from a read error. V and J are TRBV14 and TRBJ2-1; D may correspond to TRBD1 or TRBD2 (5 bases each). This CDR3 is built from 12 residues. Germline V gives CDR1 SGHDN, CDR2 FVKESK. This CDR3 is CASSQGGRGILF. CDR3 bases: TGTGCCAGCAGCCAAGGGGGACGAGGGATCCTCTTC. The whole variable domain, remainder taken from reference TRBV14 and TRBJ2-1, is EAGVTQFPSHSVIEKGQTVTLRCDPISGHDNLYWYRRVMGKEIKFLLHFVKESKQDESGMPNNRFLAERTGGTYSTLKVQPAELEDSGVYFCASSQGGRGILFGPGTRLTVL.

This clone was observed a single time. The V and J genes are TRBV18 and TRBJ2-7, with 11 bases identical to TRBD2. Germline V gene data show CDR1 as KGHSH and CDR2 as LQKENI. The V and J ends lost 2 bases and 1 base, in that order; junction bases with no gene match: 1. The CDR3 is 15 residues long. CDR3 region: CASSPGTSGSYEQYF. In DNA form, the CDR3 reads TGTGCCAGCTCACCAGGGACTAGCGGTTCCTACGAGCAGTACTTC.

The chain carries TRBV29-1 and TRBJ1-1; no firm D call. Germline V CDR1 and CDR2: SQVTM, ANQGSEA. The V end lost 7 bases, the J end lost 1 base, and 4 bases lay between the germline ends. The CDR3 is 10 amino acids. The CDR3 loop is CSGENTEAFF. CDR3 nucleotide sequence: TGCAGCGGAGAGAACACTGAAGCTTTCTTT.

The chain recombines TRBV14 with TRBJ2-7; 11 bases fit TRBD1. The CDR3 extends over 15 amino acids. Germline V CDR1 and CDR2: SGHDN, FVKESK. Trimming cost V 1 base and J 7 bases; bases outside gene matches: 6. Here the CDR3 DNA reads TGTGCCAGCAGCCAAGCGGACAGGGGGCTAGGGGAGCAGTACTTC. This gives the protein CASSQADRGLGEQYF.

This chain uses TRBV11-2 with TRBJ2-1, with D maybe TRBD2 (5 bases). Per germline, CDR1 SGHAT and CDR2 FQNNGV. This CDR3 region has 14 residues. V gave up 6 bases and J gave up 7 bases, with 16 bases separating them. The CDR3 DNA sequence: TGTGCCAGCAGTCCGGGATTGCCGCAGAATGAGCAGTTCTTC. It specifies CASSPGLPQNEQFF.

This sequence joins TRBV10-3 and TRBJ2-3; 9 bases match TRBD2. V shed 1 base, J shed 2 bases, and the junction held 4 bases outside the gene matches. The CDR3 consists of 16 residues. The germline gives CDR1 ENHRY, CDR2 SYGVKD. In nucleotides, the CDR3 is TGTGCCATCAGTGAGTTAATAGCGGGGGTCACAGATACGCAGTATTTT. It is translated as CAISELIAGVTDTQYF.

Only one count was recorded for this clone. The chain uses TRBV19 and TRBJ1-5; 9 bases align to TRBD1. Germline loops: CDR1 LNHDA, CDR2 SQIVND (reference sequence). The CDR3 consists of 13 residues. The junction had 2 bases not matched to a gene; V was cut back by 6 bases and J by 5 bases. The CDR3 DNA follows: TGTGCCAGTAGGGGGACAGGGTATCAGCCCCAGCATTTT. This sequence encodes CASRGTGYQPQHF.

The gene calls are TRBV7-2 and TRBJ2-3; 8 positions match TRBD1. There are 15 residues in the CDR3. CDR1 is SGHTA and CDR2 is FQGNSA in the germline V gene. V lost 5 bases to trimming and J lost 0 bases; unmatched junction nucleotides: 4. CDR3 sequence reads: CASSRRDRSTDTQYF. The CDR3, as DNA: TGTGCCAGCAGCCGTAGGGACAGGAGCACAGATACGCAGTATTTT. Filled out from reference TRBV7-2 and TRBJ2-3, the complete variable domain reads GAGVSQSPSNKVTEKGKDVELRCDPISGHTALYWYRQSLGQGLEFLIYFQGNSAPDKSGLPSDRFSAERTGGSVSTLTIQRTQQEDSAVYLCASSRRDRSTDTQYFGPGTRLTVL.

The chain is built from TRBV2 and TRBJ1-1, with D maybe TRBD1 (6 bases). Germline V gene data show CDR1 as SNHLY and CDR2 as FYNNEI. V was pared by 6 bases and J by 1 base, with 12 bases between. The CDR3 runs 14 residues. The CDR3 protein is CASSRQEGNTEAFF. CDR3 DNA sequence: TGTGCCAGCAGCAGACAGGAGGGGAACACTGAAGCTTTCTTT.

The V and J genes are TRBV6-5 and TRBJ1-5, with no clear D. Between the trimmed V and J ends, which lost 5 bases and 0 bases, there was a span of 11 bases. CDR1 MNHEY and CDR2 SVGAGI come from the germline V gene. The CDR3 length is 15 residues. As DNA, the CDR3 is TGTGCCAGCAGTCCCCAACGGACTAGCAATCAGCCCCAGCATTTT. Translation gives CASSPQRTSNQPQHF.

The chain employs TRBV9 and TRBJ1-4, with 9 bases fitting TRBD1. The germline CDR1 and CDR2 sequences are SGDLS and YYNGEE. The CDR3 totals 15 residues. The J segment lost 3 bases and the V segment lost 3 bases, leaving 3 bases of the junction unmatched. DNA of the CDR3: TGTGCCAGCAGCGCCGGGACAGGGTCTAATGAAAAACTGTTTTTT. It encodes CASSAGTGSNEKLFF.

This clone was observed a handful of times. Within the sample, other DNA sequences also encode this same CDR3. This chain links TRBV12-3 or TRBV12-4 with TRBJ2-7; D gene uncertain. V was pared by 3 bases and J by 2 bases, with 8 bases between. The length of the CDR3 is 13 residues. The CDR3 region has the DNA TGTGCCAGCAGTTTCGCTGGTCCCTACGAGCAGTACTTC. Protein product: CASSFAGPYEQYF.

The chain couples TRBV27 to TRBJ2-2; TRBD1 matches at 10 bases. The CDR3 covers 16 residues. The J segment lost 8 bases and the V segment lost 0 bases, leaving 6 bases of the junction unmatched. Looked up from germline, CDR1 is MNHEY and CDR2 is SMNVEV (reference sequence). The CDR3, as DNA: TGTGCCAGCAGTTTATCGGACAGGGGGGGACCAGGGGAGCTGTTTTTT. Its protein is CASSLSDRGGPGELFF.

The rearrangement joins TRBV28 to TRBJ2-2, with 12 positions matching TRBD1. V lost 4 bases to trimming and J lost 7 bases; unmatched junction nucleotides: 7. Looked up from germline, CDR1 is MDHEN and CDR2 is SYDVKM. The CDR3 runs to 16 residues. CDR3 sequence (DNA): TGTGCCAGCAGTTCTAGACGGGACAGGGGGCGCGGGGAGCTGTTTTTT. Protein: CASSSRRDRGRGELFF.

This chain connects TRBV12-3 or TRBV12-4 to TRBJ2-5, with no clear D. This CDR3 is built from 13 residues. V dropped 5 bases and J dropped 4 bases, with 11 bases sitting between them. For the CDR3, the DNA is TGTGCCAGCAGTACCCTAGGCGTAGAGACCCAGTACTTC. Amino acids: CASSTLGVETQYF.

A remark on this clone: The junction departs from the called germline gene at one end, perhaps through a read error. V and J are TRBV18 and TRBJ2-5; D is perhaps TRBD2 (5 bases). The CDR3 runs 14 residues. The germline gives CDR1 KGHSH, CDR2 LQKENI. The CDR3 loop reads CVSSPTAAVEAQYF. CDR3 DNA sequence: TGTGTCAGCTCACCAACTGCGGCGGTGGAGGCCCAGTACTTC. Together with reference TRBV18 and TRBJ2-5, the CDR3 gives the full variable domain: NAGVMQNPRHLVRRRGQEARLRCSPMKGHSHVYWYRQLPEEGLKFMVYLQKENIIDESGMPKERFSAEFPKEGPSILRIQQVVRGDSAAYFCVSSPTAAVEAQYFGPGTRLLVL.

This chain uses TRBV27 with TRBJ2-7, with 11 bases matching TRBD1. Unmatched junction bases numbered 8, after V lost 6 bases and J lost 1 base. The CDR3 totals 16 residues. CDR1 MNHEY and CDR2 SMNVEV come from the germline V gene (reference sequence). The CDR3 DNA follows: TGTGCCAGCAGGTCCCTCGGGGACAGGGGGTCCTACGAGCAGTACTTC. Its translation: CASRSLGDRGSYEQYF.

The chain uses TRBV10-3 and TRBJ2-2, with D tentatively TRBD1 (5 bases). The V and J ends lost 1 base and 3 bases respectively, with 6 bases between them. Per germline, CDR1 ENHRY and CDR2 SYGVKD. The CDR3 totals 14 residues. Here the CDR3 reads CAISELGDTGELFF. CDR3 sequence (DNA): TGTGCCATCAGTGAGTTAGGGGACACCGGGGAGCTGTTTTTT.

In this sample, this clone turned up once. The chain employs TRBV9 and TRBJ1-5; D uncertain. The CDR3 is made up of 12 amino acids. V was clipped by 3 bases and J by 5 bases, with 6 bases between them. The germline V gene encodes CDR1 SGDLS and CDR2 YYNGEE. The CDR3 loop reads CASSAGYQPQHF. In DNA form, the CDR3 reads TGTGCCAGCAGCGCGGGCTATCAGCCCCAGCATTTT.

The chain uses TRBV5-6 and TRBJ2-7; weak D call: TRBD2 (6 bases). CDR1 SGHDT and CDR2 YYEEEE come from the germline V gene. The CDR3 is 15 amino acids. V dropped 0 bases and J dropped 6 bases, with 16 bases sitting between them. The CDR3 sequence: CASSLGWAAGGEQYF. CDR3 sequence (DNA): TGTGCCAGCAGCTTGGGGTGGGCCGCCGGGGGCGAGCAGTACTTC.